The 3 T cell receptor beta chains presented below share a single source sample, sequenced in a study of shared clonotypes between healthy human individuals. Using immunoSEQ multiplex PCR, the repertoire was profiled, and TCRdb retains in-frame clones only, with some absent. The sample contains hundreds of thousands of clones, more than 75% of which appear only once. The sequencing sample was made of PBMCs. Receptors originate from a woman in her forties in good health. Some clones in this sample may be carry-over from other donors' samples.

The genes are TRBV2 and TRBJ2-7; 7 bases fit TRBD1. Trimming at V came to 8 bases and at J to 4 bases, leaving 2 bases not matched to a gene. Germline CDR1 is SNHLY and CDR2 is FYNNEI. The CDR3 loop spans 11 amino acids. CDR3 sequence: CASRQGYEQYF. The CDR3 DNA is TGTGCCAGCCGACAGGGTTACGAGCAGTACTTC.

This clone appeared a few times. The chain has TRBV2 and TRBJ1-5; 8 bases align to TRBD1. The CDR3 consists of 15 residues. The V gene end was trimmed by 4 bases and the J gene end by 4 bases; junction bases not matched to a gene: 6. Germline V gene lookup returns CDR1 SNHLY and CDR2 FYNNEI. CDR3 sequence: CASSAGRQGNQPQHF. For the CDR3, the DNA is TGTGCCAGCAGTGCCGGGAGACAGGGGAATCAGCCCCAGCATTTT.

This clone has only a few counts. J is TRBJ1-4 and V is TRBV5-4, with 7 bases lining up with TRBD1. This CDR3 region has 14 residues. The ends lost 6 bases at V and 4 bases at J; junction bases unmatched: 6. CDR1 and CDR2 (germline): SGHNT, YYREEE (reference sequence). The CDR3 DNA is TGTGCCAGCACCGCGGGACAGAATAATGAAAAACTGTTTTTT. Amino acids: CASTAGQNNEKLFF.